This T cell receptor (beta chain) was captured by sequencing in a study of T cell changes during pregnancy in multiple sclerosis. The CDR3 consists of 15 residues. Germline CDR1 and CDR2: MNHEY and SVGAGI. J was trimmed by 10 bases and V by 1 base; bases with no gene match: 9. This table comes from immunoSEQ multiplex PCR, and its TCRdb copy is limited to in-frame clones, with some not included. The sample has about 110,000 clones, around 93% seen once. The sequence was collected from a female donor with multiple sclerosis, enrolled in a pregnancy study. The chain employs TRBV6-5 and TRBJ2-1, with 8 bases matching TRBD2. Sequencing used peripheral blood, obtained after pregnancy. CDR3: CASSYWTGGPNEQFF. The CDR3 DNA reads TGTGCCAGCAGTTACTGGACGGGAGGGCCCAACGAGCAGTTCTTC.